A single sample gave rise to the 10 T cell receptor beta chains below, sequenced in a study of identical twins. TCRdb recomputed calls from the 5' RACE reads with MiXCR, one row per CDR3 protein. The sample gives 240,000 or so distinct CDR3 sequences, 10% of which show up once; 9% to 10% is in the top ten. Material: memory T cells sorted from blood. The receptor source for this set is a man aged 50-59 years in good health.

CDR3 DNA sequence: TGTGCCAGCAGCCTTCGGAGGGGGGTTGAGACCCAGTACTTC. Translated, it gives CASSLRRGVETQYF. The rearrangement links TRBV3-1 to TRBJ2-5; the D call may be TRBD1 or TRBD2 (6 bases each). Trimming left V 4 bases short and J 5 bases short, with 14 bases between. The germline V gene has CDR1 LGHDT and CDR2 YNNKEL (reference sequence). The CDR3 runs 14 residues.

This clonotype has more than one count but fewer than ten. The V gene is TRBV12-3 or TRBV12-4, the J gene TRBJ1-1, with TRBD1 identical over 8 bases. Trimming removed 5 bases from V and 7 bases from J; junction bases left unmatched: 6. The CDR3 is 13 residues long. CDR3 nucleotide sequence: TGTGCCAGCAGTCAAACAGGGGGAGGTGAAGCTTTCTTT. Protein product: CASSQTGGGEAFF.

This clonotype was counted at least ten times. The chain is built from TRBV5-6 and TRBJ2-1; 7 positions match TRBD2. The CDR3 is 16 residues long. The ends lost 0 bases at V and 9 bases at J; junction bases unmatched: 12. From germline, CDR1 is SGHDT and CDR2 YYEEEE. For the CDR3, the DNA is TGTGCCAGCAGCTTGGCCGGCCTAGCGGCCACGGGTGAGCAGTTCTTC. Its protein is CASSLAGLAATGEQFF.

This rearrangement joins TRBV7-2 to TRBJ2-1, with TRBD1 identical over 8 bases. The CDR3 has 13 amino acids. Germline trimming cut 6 bases from V and 10 bases from J; bases unmatched to any gene: 8. Germline CDR1 SGHTA, CDR2 FQGNSA. CDR3 amino acids: CASRSRTGYEQFF. CDR3 in DNA: TGTGCCAGCAGATCCAGGACAGGGTACGAGCAGTTCTTC.

This clonotype has just a few counts. V gene TRBV27 combines with J gene TRBJ2-3; 7 positions agree with TRBD1. CDR3 length: 20 residues. CDR1 MNHEY and CDR2 SMNVEV come from the germline V gene (reference sequence). With 2 bases clipped from V and 4 bases from J, the junction kept 21 bases outside the gene matches. CDR3 coding DNA: TGTGCCAGCAGTTTACTGTCGGGCAGAACGCTACAGGGGATATCAGATACGCAGTATTTT. Translated, it gives CASSLLSGRTLQGISDTQYF.

This clonotype has only a few counts. The chain joins TRBV7-9 to TRBJ2-7; 10 bases fit TRBD2. Trimming took 1 base from V and 4 from J; bases not matched to a gene: 4. The germline V gene encodes CDR1 SEHNR and CDR2 FQNEAQ (reference sequence). The CDR3 runs 15 residues. The chain's CDR3 is CASSLVSSGRYEQYF. The CDR3 DNA reads TGTGCCAGCAGCTTAGTCTCTAGCGGGAGATACGAGCAGTACTTC.

This clonotype was detected only a few times. The CDR3 region is CSARDVITSNQPQHF. CDR3 in DNA: TGCAGTGCTAGAGATGTCATTACGAGCAATCAGCCCCAGCATTTT. This sequence joins TRBV20-1 and TRBJ1-5; D not resolved. This CDR3 contains 15 residues. CDR1 DFQATT and CDR2 SNEGSKA come from the germline V gene (reference sequence). V dropped 0 bases and J dropped 1 base, with 10 bases sitting between them.

This clonotype was detected ten times or more. The chain joins TRBV20-1 to TRBJ2-7; D is tentatively TRBD1 or TRBD2 (5 bases each). CDR3 size: 13 residues. The germline V gene encodes CDR1 DFQATT and CDR2 SNEGSKA (reference sequence). Trimming left V 6 bases short and J 4 bases short, with 16 bases between. CDR3 in DNA: TGCAGTGCCAATTCCGGGACGAATTACGAGCAGTACTTC. Translated: CSANSGTNYEQYF.

This clonotype came up many times. The rearrangement joins TRBV15 to TRBJ1-2; 7 bases are shared with TRBD1. The CDR3 extends over 18 amino acids. The V gene end was trimmed by 3 bases and the J gene end by 3 bases; junction bases not matched to a gene: 16. Germline lookup yields CDR1 LNHNV and CDR2 YYDKDF (reference sequence). CDR3 amino acids: CATSSGGYQDRSYYGYTF. The CDR3 bases are TGTGCCACCAGCAGCGGGGGATACCAGGACAGGTCATACTATGGCTACACCTTC.

With respect to this clonotype: An end of the junction does not agree with germline; a read error may underlie this. For the CDR3, the DNA is TGTGTCAGCAGCTTAGTCGTGACCGGGGAGCTGTTTTTT. It codes for CVSSLVVTGELFF. The rearrangement links TRBV7-9 to TRBJ2-2; no clear D. The V gene's germline CDR1 is SEHNR and CDR2 FQNEAQ (reference sequence). The CDR3 is made up of 13 amino acids.